This section outlines one TCR beta chain sequence together with its context. The data derive from a study of control samples from healthy donors and cancer patients. Produced via immunoSEQ multiplex PCR; TCRdb's table is partial and in-frame only. The repertoire holds 110,000 to 150,000 clones, about 89% seen once, with around 4.9% in the top ten. What was sequenced was blood. The clonotype originates from a man aged 25-40 years in good health.

In DNA form, the CDR3 reads TGTGCCAGTAGTAAGGACAGGGCTGAGCAGTTCTTC. This encodes CASSKDRAEQFF. The chain carries TRBV19 and TRBJ2-1, with 8 bases matching TRBD1. The CDR3 is 12 amino acids. J was trimmed by 9 bases and V by 4 bases; bases with no gene match: 2. Germline loops: CDR1 LNHDA, CDR2 SQIVND (reference sequence). Variable domain in full (rest from reference TRBV19 and TRBJ2-1): DGGITQSPKYLFRKEGQNVTLSCEQNLNHDAMYWYRQDPGQGLRLIYYSQIVNDFQKGDIAEGYSVSREKKESFPLTVTSAQKNPTAFYLCASSKDRAEQFFGPGTRLTVL.